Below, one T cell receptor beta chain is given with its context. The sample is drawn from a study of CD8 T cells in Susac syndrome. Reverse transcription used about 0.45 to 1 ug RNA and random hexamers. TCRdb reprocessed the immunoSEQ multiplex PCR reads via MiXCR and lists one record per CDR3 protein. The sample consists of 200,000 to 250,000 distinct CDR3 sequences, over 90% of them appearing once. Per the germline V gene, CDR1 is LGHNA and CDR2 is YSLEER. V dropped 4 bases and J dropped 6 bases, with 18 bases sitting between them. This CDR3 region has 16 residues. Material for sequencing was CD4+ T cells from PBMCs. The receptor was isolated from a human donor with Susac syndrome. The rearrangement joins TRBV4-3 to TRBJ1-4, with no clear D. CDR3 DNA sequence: TGCGCCAGCAGCCCGTCGGATGGGAGCGAGGATGAAAAACTGTTTTTT. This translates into CASSPSDGSEDEKLFF.